The 23 T cell receptor beta chains below were found in one sample sequenced in a study of PD-L1 blockade in urothelial cancer. The method was immunoSEQ multiplex PCR; TCRdb's version includes in-frame clones alone and lacks a portion of them. Counted here are about 74,000 clones, 84% occurring once; the ten biggest clones make up less than 5.5%. Sequencing was performed on PBMCs, taken around atezolizumab (anti-PD-L1) treatment. The receptor set was obtained from a man aged 65-85 years with urothelial cancer.

The chain carries TRBV9 and TRBJ1-2, with D possibly matching TRBD1 (6 bases). The germline V gene encodes CDR1 SGDLS and CDR2 YYNGEE. This CDR3 region has 14 residues. The germline V and J ends were trimmed by 0 bases and 8 bases, with 14 bases remaining between them. CDR3 DNA: TGTGCCAGCAGCGTAGAACCAGGGGTGGGCGGCTACACCTTC. It is translated as CASSVEPGVGGYTF.

This clone was counted a few times. The V call is TRBV27, the J call TRBJ2-1, with 9 bases lining up with TRBD2. The CDR3 is 17 amino acids. Losses at the gene ends were 6 bases for V and 0 bases for J; bases not matched to a gene: 9. Germline V gene lookup returns CDR1 MNHEY and CDR2 SMNVEV (reference sequence). The CDR3 DNA reads TGTGCCAGCAGCCTTACTGGACTAGCGTACTCCTACAATGAGCAGTTCTTC. The encoded protein is CASSLTGLAYSYNEQFF.

This clone has a single count. The V and J genes are TRBV19 and TRBJ2-6, with a tentative D call TRBD1 (5 bases). Germline values: CDR1 LNHDA, CDR2 SQIVND (reference sequence). Trimming shortened V by 1 base and J by 2 bases, and 6 bases separated the two germline ends. The CDR3 has 15 amino acids. This CDR3 is CASSIGGAGANVLTF. Written as DNA, the CDR3 is TGTGCCAGTAGTATAGGGGGCGCTGGGGCCAACGTCCTGACTTTC.

There are a few counts of this clone. The CDR3: CASSQEWAGAYEQYF. The CDR3 DNA is TGCGCCAGCAGCCAAGAATGGGCAGGGGCCTACGAGCAGTACTTC. V usage is TRBV4-1 and J usage is TRBJ2-7; a weak D match, TRBD1 (6 bases). This CDR3 contains 15 residues. The ends were cut back, 0 bases at V and 2 bases at J, with 11 bases in the middle. CDR1 is MGHRA and CDR2 is YSYEKL in the germline V gene.

This rearrangement joins TRBV6-6 to TRBJ2-5; D remains ambiguous. Trimming removed 0 bases from V and 3 bases from J, with 2 bases in between. The CDR3 runs to 12 residues. Germline loops: CDR1 MNHNY, CDR2 SVGAGI (reference sequence). The CDR3 bases are TGTGCCAGCAGTTACTCCAAAGAGACCCAGTACTTC. Residues: CASSYSKETQYF.

The V and J genes are TRBV6-1 and TRBJ2-1, with D hard to call. The CDR3 contains 11 residues. V lost 2 bases, J lost 7 bases, and 3 bases lay in between. Germline V gives CDR1 MNHNS, CDR2 SASEGT. The CDR3 spells CASSEQNEQFF. The CDR3 bases are TGTGCCAGCAGTGAACAGAATGAGCAGTTCTTC.

This rearrangement joins TRBV19 to TRBJ2-2, with TRBD1 as a possible D gene (6 bases). From germline, CDR1 is LNHDA and CDR2 SQIVND (reference sequence). Trimming removed 8 bases at V and 6 bases at J, with 16 bases between. The CDR3 totals 14 residues. The CDR3 nucleotides are TGTGCCAGTTTAAGGGCAGGGGCTCCCGGGGAGCTGTTTTTT. Its protein is CASLRAGAPGELFF.

The gene calls are TRBV28 and TRBJ1-4, with 7 bases that match TRBD1. Trimming at V came to 6 bases and at J to 7 bases, leaving 8 bases not matched to a gene. The length of the CDR3 is 14 residues. CDR1 is MDHEN and CDR2 is SYDVKM in the germline V gene. The CDR3 region is CASRPGGSSEKLFF. The CDR3 coding sequence is TGTGCCAGCAGACCAGGGGGTAGTAGTGAAAAACTGTTTTTT.

The CDR3: CSVDQGAGGYTF. For the CDR3, the DNA is TGCAGCGTTGATCAGGGGGCCGGGGGCTACACCTTC. This chain uses TRBV29-1 with TRBJ1-2, with TRBD1 matching 8 bases. With V trimmed by 3 bases and J by 8 bases, 5 bases remained unmatched. The CDR3 contains 12 residues. The germline V gene has CDR1 SQVTM and CDR2 ANQGSEA.

V gene TRBV4-1 combines with J gene TRBJ2-5; unclear D gene. The CDR3 totals 14 residues. Germline V gene sequence: CDR1 MGHRA, CDR2 YSYEKL. Trimming left V 2 bases short and J 5 bases short, with 12 bases between. The CDR3 DNA follows: TGCGCCAGCAGCCAATTCCGCCAGAAGGAGACCCAGTACTTC. Its translation is CASSQFRQKETQYF.

The gene calls are TRBV9 and TRBJ2-3; 8 nucleotides line up with TRBD2. Germline values: CDR1 SGDLS, CDR2 YYNGEE. The CDR3 length is 15 residues. Losses at the gene ends were 0 bases for V and 4 bases for J; bases not matched to a gene: 4. The chain's CDR3 is CASSVAGGRSDTQYF. The DNA of the CDR3 is TGTGCCAGCAGCGTAGCGGGAGGGCGATCAGATACGCAGTATTTT.

The chain joins TRBV5-1 to TRBJ2-2; 7 bases match TRBD2. V shed 2 bases and J 2 bases; nucleotides not matched to a gene: 6. CDR3 length: 16 residues. Germline CDR1 and CDR2: SGHRS and YFSETQ. The CDR3 spells CASSFRSSGNTGELFF. The CDR3 DNA reads as TGCGCCAGCAGCTTCCGTTCTAGCGGCAACACCGGGGAGCTGTTTTTT.

A few counts support this clone. The rearrangement links TRBV5-4 to TRBJ1-4, with D maybe TRBD1 (5 bases). The CDR3 is 15 amino acids. Germline V lookup: CDR1 SGHNT, CDR2 YYREEE (reference sequence). Trimming shortened V by 3 bases and J by 0 bases, and 9 bases separated the two germline ends. As DNA, the CDR3 is TGTGCCAGCAGCTCTGACAGCGCAACTAATGAAAAACTGTTTTTT. This codes for CASSSDSATNEKLFF.

The chain recombines TRBV28 with TRBJ2-5; maybe TRBD2 (6 bases). CDR3 size: 12 residues. The V end lost 7 bases, the J end lost 5 bases, and 11 bases lay between the germline ends. From germline, CDR1 is MDHEN and CDR2 SYDVKM. CDR3 sequence: CASTGGGETQYF. The CDR3 DNA is TGTGCCAGCACCGGAGGAGGGGAGACCCAGTACTTC.

In its sample, this clone was seen a few times. The junction differs from germline at one of its ends, possibly a read error. The V gene is TRBV29-1, the J gene TRBJ2-7, with D perhaps matching TRBD1 (5 bases). This CDR3 is built from 12 residues. Germline lookup yields CDR1 SQVTM and CDR2 ANQGSEA. This chain's CDR3 is CSVEAGWAEQYF. CDR3 nucleotide sequence: TGCAGCGTCGAAGCAGGGTGGGCCGAGCAGTACTTC.

V gene TRBV4-1 combines with J gene TRBJ2-1; possible D gene TRBD1, 5 bases. Trimming took 6 bases from V and 4 from J, leaving 13 bases between them. The CDR3 is 14 residues long. Germline V gene data show CDR1 as MGHRA and CDR2 as YSYEKL. The CDR3 coding sequence is TGCGCCAGCAGGCTAAATACAGGATACAATGAGCAGTTCTTC. Translating gives CASRLNTGYNEQFF.

This clone occurred a few times. This sequence joins TRBV5-1 and TRBJ2-3; 9 bases agree with TRBD1. This CDR3 region has 16 residues. CDR1 and CDR2 (germline): SGHRS, YFSETQ. J lost 2 bases, V lost 1 base, and 5 bases had no gene match. The CDR3 loop is CASSLLTGGPTDTQYF. The CDR3 bases are TGCGCCAGCAGCTTGTTAACAGGGGGCCCCACAGATACGCAGTATTTT.

J is TRBJ2-1 and V is TRBV19; weak D call: TRBD2 (5 bases). Germline loops: CDR1 LNHDA, CDR2 SQIVND (reference sequence). Trimming took off 5 bases at V and 9 bases at J, with 17 bases between the two ends. This CDR3 is 14 amino acids long. This CDR3 is CASSGRLYITEQFF. DNA of the CDR3: TGTGCCAGTAGTGGACGACTATACATAACTGAGCAGTTCTTC.

The J gene is TRBJ2-1, the V gene TRBV6-4, with 9 bases matching TRBD2. The germline gives CDR1 MRHNA, CDR2 SNTAGT. The length of the CDR3 is 16 residues. V lost 4 bases and J lost 2; bases outside the gene matches: 6. In DNA form, the CDR3 reads TGTGCCAGCAGTGCTGGACTAGCGCTTACCTACAATGAGCAGTTCTTC. It yields the protein CASSAGLALTYNEQFF.

The CDR3 region is CASSHGTGGFEQFF. CDR3 bases: TGTGCCAGCAGCCACGGGACAGGGGGCTTTGAGCAGTTCTTC. The rearrangement uses TRBV12-1 and TRBJ2-1; the table assigns TRBD1, which was not confirmed against the DNA. TRBV12-1 is recorded as a pseudogene. There are 14 residues in the CDR3.

The chain links TRBV15 to TRBJ2-2; the D gene is possibly TRBD2 (6 bases). Germline values: CDR1 LNHNV, CDR2 YYDKDF (reference sequence). This CDR3 is built from 16 residues. Trimming pared 5 bases from V and 5 bases from J, leaving 18 bases between. The CDR3 coding sequence is TGTGCCACCAGCGGAACTAGCCTGGGTTGGACCGGGGAGCTGTTTTTT. Translation gives CATSGTSLGWTGELFF.

The V gene is TRBV28, the J gene TRBJ2-5, with 7 nucleotides matching TRBD1. This CDR3 has 15 amino acids. V gave up 6 bases and J gave up 6 bases; unmatched junction bases: 13. Germline V gene lookup returns CDR1 MDHEN and CDR2 SYDVKM. DNA of the CDR3: TGTGCCAGCAGCCCACAGGGGCCCCGTGTGCAGACCCAGTACTTC. This sequence encodes CASSPQGPRVQTQYF.

The chain recombines TRBV2 with TRBJ2-7; TRBD2 matches 7 bases. The trim removed 7 bases at V and 0 bases at J, leaving 9 bases unmatched. This CDR3 is 15 amino acids long. Germline loops: CDR1 SNHLY, CDR2 FYNNEI. The CDR3 region is CASIGTSVSSYEQYF. DNA for the CDR3: TGTGCCAGCATCGGAACTAGCGTCAGCTCCTACGAGCAGTACTTC. Full variable domain (rest looked up from reference TRBV2 and TRBJ2-7): EPEVTQTPSHQVTQMGQEVILRCVPISNHLYFYWYRQILGQKVEFLVSFYNNEISEKSEIFDDQFSVERPDGSNFTLKIRSTKLEDSAMYFCASIGTSVSSYEQYFGPGTRLTVT.